The entry that follows covers one T cell receptor (beta chain) sequence. The CDR3 sequence is 12 residues long. Germline-derived CDR1 and CDR2 are SQVTM and ANQGSEA. The ends lost 4 bases at V and 4 bases at J; junction bases unmatched: 0. Primers: 60 Vbeta forward and 13 Jbeta reverse. Profiling relied on immunoSEQ multiplex PCR, and the TCRdb table lists in-frame clones only, not all of them. The sample holds around 150,000 clones, approximately 72% seen once. This sample is drawn from a study of cytomegalovirus exposure and HLA in healthy donors. The specimen was PBMCs. This receptor was obtained from a female donor in good health and CMV-seronegative. The chain uses TRBV29-1 and TRBJ2-5, with 10 bases that match TRBD1. The chain's CDR3 is CSVGQGAETQYF. CDR3 bases: TGCAGCGTTGGACAGGGGGCAGAGACCCAGTACTTC.